This TCR beta chain was retrieved from a study of cytomegalovirus exposure and HLA in healthy donors. Findings and caveats of the study: Later analysis indicated greater clonal expansion among HLA-associated TCR beta chains than among equally common other chains. There were under 200 TCR beta chains listed as cytomegalovirus-associated. Later, TCR association rates were found to vary by HLA locus, highest for DRB1 and lowest for HLA-C. Accurate predictions that matched the HLA-A and HLA-B alleles of most subjects were reportedly made from TCR beta sequences.

CDR1 and CDR2 (germline): MDHEN, SYDVKM. V lost 7 bases to trimming and J lost 4 bases; unmatched junction nucleotides: 8. CDR3 length equals 14 residues. PCR was performed using 60 Vbeta and 13 Jbeta primers. TCRdb's table, derived via immunoSEQ multiplex PCR, lists solely in-frame clones and lacks some. In total, the table holds 200,000 to 250,000 clones. Worth noting for this clone: What it recognizes is unknown.

The receptor comes from a girl aged 2-10 years in good health and CMV-seropositive. The specimen sequenced was PBMCs. The V and J genes are TRBV28 and TRBJ2-7; 9 positions agree with TRBD1. CDR3 coding DNA: TGTGCCAGCACCCCGGGACAGGGTACGTACGAGCAGTACTTC. Its translation: CASTPGQGTYEQYF. The entire variable domain, with the rest obtained from reference TRBV28 and TRBJ2-7, is as follows: DVKVTQSSRYLVKRTGEKVFLECVQDMDHENMFWYRQDPGLGLRLIYFSYDVKMKEKGDIPEGYSVSREKKERFSLILESASTNQTSMYLCASTPGQGTYEQYFGPGTRLTVT.